The 16 T cell receptor beta chains below all came from one sample that was sequenced in a study of CD8 T cells in ankylosing spondylitis. MiXCR, run by TCRdb on the 5' RACE reads, gives a single entry per CDR3 protein. This table holds roughly 150,000 distinct CDR3 sequences, roughly 31% found once. Material: synovial fluid, either unsorted or a sorted T cell fraction (not recorded which). The source of these receptors is a male donor with ankylosing spondylitis.

The gene calls are TRBV4-2 and TRBJ2-1; D uncertain. The CDR3 length is 11 residues. Per germline, CDR1 LGHNA and CDR2 YNFKEQ. Between the trimmed V and J ends, which lost 3 bases and 8 bases, there was a span of 5 bases. Here the CDR3 reads CASSQAHEQFF. The CDR3 region has the DNA TGTGCCAGCAGCCAGGCTCATGAGCAGTTCTTC.

The J gene is TRBJ2-3, the V gene TRBV20-1; TRBD2 matches at 14 bases. The CDR3 length is 16 residues. Germline CDR1 is DFQATT and CDR2 is SNEGSKA (reference sequence). V dropped 3 bases and J dropped 7; count of bases not matched to a gene: 9. CDR3 sequence reads: CSARTSGGALGYTQYF. The CDR3 nucleotides read TGCAGTGCTAGGACTAGCGGGGGGGCCCTTGGATATACGCAGTATTTT.

This clonotype counts as medium-sized. CDR3 nucleotide sequence: TGTGCCAGCAGTGTCCCTCCCCTAGAGGAGCAGTACTTC. Translation gives CASSVPPLEEQYF. V and J are TRBV28 and TRBJ2-7, with D unresolved. Looked up from germline, CDR1 is MDHEN and CDR2 is SYDVKM. The CDR3 spans 13 residues. The V gene lost 5 bases and the J gene lost 7 bases, with 15 bases spanning the gap.

This chain joins TRBV11-1 and TRBJ1-1; the match to TRBD1 covers 8 bases. Germline values: CDR1 SGHAT, CDR2 FQDESV (reference sequence). The CDR3 spans 14 residues. V dropped 5 bases and J dropped 3; count of bases not matched to a gene: 5. Written as DNA, the CDR3 is TGTGCCAGCAGCAAGACAGGGGCTTACACTGAAGCTTTCTTT. This sequence encodes CASSKTGAYTEAFF.

The rearrangement uses TRBV20-1 and TRBJ2-2; no clear D. Between the trimmed V and J ends, which lost 3 bases and 2 bases, there was a span of 13 bases. The CDR3 runs 15 residues. CDR1 DFQATT and CDR2 SNEGSKA come from the germline V gene (reference sequence). The chain's CDR3 is CSASRGSKNTGELFF. CDR3 sequence (DNA): TGCAGTGCTAGCCGAGGCAGTAAAAACACCGGGGAGCTGTTTTTT.

This clonotype was found many times. V is TRBV29-1 and J is TRBJ2-5, with a weak D call TRBD2 (6 bases). This CDR3 has 14 amino acids. CDR1 is SQVTM, CDR2 ANQGSEA, per germline. Trimming pared 7 bases from V and 5 bases from J, leaving 20 bases between. CDR3 bases: TGCAGCGCCTACCGGGGGACCGCTGCGGAGACCCAGTACTTC. It codes for CSAYRGTAAETQYF.

The rearrangement links TRBV9 to TRBJ2-3; possible D gene TRBD1, 6 bases. The germline V and J ends were trimmed by 4 bases and 2 bases, with 8 bases remaining between them. Germline CDR1 SGDLS, CDR2 YYNGEE. The CDR3 runs 13 residues. The DNA for the CDR3 is TGTGCCAGCAGCACAGGGCCCACAGATACGCAGTATTTT. Encoded protein: CASSTGPTDTQYF.

This clonotype occurred a few times. The chain carries TRBV20-1 and TRBJ2-3; no reliable D call. In germline, CDR1 is DFQATT, CDR2 SNEGSKA (reference sequence). Trimming removed 8 bases from V and 0 bases from J, with 12 bases in between. This CDR3 is built from 13 residues. CDR3 sequence (DNA): TGCAGTTACGTAGGCGCTAGCACAGATACGCAGTATTTT. It encodes CSYVGASTDTQYF.

This clonotype was detected only once. The chain recombines TRBV27 with TRBJ1-2; a possible D gene is TRBD1 (6 bases). Germline V gene lookup returns CDR1 MNHEY and CDR2 SMNVEV (reference sequence). This CDR3 contains 13 residues. The CDR3 DNA sequence: TGTGACACCCCCCTGCAGGGGCCCTATGGCTACACCTTC. Encoded protein: CDTPLQGPYGYTF.

The chain is built from TRBV7-2 and TRBJ2-7; D is possibly TRBD1 or TRBD2 (6 bases each). The germline V gene encodes CDR1 SGHTA and CDR2 FQGNSA. The germline V and J ends were trimmed by 6 bases and 2 bases, with 14 bases remaining between them. The CDR3 extends over 14 amino acids. The DNA for the CDR3 is TGTGCCAGCAGTCTCGGGGGCAGAACCTACGAGCAGTACTTC. It codes for CASSLGGRTYEQYF.

The chain combines TRBV25-1 with TRBJ1-4; the D gene is possibly TRBD1 (5 bases). CDR3 length equals 17 residues. V was cut by 1 base and J by 7 bases, with 19 bases left in between. In germline, CDR1 is MGHDK, CDR2 SYGVNS. This chain's CDR3 is CASSESGGADSGEKLFF. DNA for the CDR3: TGTGCCAGCAGTGAATCCGGCGGGGCGGACTCAGGTGAAAAACTGTTTTTT.

The rearrangement uses TRBV2 and TRBJ1-5; 8 bases match TRBD1. After removal of 4 bases from V and 2 bases from J, the junction contained 7 bases not matched to a gene. There are 16 residues in the CDR3. Germline V gene sequence: CDR1 SNHLY, CDR2 FYNNEI. The CDR3 loop reads CASSGPGTGRNQPQHF. The CDR3 DNA sequence: TGTGCCAGCAGTGGGCCCGGGACAGGTCGCAATCAGCCCCAGCATTTT. The variable domain in full, with the rest retrieved from reference TRBV2 and TRBJ1-5, is EPEVTQTPSHQVTQMGQEVILRCVPISNHLYFYWYRQILGQKVEFLVSFYNNEISEKSEIFDDQFSVERPDGSNFTLKIRSTKLEDSAMYFCASSGPGTGRNQPQHFGDGTRLSIL.

This clonotype was counted only a few times. The chain combines TRBV3-1 with TRBJ2-5; 7 nucleotides align to TRBD2. This CDR3 is 14 amino acids long. CDR1 LGHDT and CDR2 YNNKEL come from the germline V gene (reference sequence). J was trimmed by 4 bases and V by 8 bases; bases with no gene match: 10. CDR3 loop: CASRPGEGRETQYF. The CDR3 bases are TGTGCCAGCCGGCCCGGGGAGGGAAGAGAGACCCAGTACTTC.

The rearrangement links TRBV20-1 to TRBJ2-1; 7 nucleotides agree with TRBD1. This CDR3 is built from 13 residues. CDR1 is DFQATT, CDR2 SNEGSKA, per germline (reference sequence). The CDR3 nucleotides are TGCAGCATCGGGACAGCCTACAACAATGAGCAGTTCTTC. It specifies CSIGTAYNNEQFF.

This clonotype appeared many times. V is TRBV6-1 and J is TRBJ2-1; 9 bases agree with TRBD2. This CDR3 contains 15 residues. V lost 6 bases and J lost 4; bases outside the gene matches: 7. The germline V gene encodes CDR1 MNHNS and CDR2 SASEGT. The CDR3: CASSLIAGEYNEQFF. CDR3 nucleotides: TGTGCCAGCAGCCTTATAGCGGGGGAGTACAATGAGCAGTTCTTC.

The chain links TRBV24-1 to TRBJ2-1; D gene unclear. The germline V gene has CDR1 KGHDR and CDR2 SFDVKD. Trimming shortened V by 7 bases and J by 2 bases, and 8 bases separated the two germline ends. This CDR3 spans 13 amino acids. In DNA, the CDR3 is TGTGCCACCAGCGGTGAAACCTACAATGAGCAGTTCTTC. Translated, it gives CATSGETYNEQFF.